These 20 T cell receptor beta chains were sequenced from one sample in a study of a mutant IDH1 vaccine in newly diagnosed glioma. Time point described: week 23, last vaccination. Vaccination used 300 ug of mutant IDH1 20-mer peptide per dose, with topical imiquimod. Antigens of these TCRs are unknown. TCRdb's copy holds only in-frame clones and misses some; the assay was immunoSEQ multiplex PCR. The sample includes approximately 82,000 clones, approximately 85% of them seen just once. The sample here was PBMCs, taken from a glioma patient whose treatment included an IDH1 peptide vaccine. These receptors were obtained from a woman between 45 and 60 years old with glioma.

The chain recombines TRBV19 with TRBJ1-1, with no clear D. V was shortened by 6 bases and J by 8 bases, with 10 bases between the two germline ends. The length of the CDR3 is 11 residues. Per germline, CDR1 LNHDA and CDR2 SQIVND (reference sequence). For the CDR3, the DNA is TGTGCCAGTAGCGCCGGGAGGGAAGCTTTCTTT. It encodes CASSAGREAFF.

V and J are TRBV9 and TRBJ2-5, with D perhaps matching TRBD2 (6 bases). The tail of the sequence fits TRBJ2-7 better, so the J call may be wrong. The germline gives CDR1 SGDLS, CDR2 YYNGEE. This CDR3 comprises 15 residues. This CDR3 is CASSVAASGLYEQYF. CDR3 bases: TGTGCCAGCAGCGTAGCGGCCAGCGGGCTCTACGAGCAGTACTTC.

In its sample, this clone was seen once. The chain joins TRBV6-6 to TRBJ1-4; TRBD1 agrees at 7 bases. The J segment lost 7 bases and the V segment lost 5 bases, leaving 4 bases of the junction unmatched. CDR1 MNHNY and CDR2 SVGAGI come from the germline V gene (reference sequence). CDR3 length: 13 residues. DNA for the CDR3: TGTGCCAGCAGTGCCGGGACAGTTGAAAAACTGTTTTTT. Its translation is CASSAGTVEKLFF.

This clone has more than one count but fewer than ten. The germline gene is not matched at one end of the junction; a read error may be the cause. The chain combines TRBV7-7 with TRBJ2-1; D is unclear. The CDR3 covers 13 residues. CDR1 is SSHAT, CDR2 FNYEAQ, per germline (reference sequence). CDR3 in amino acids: CASSLGSNNEQFF. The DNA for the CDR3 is TGTGCTAGCAGCTTAGGGTCAAACAATGAGCAGTTCTTC.

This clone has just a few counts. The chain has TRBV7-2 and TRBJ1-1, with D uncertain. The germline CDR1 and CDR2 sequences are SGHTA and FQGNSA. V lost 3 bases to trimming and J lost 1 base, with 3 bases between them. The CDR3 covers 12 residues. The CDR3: CASSFSNTEAFF. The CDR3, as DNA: TGTGCCAGCAGCTTCTCGAACACTGAAGCTTTCTTT.

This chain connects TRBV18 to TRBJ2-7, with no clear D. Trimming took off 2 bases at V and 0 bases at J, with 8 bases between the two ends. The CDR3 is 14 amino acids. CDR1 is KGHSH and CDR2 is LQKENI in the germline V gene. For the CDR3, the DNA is TGTGCCAGCTCACCAGCGCTTAGCTCCTACGAGCAGTACTTC. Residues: CASSPALSSYEQYF.

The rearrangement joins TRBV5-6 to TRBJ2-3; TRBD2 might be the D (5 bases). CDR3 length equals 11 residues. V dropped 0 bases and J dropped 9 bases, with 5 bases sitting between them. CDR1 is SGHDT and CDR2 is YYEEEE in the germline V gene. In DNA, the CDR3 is TGTGCCAGCAGCTTGGAGCGGACGCAGTATTTT. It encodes CASSLERTQYF.

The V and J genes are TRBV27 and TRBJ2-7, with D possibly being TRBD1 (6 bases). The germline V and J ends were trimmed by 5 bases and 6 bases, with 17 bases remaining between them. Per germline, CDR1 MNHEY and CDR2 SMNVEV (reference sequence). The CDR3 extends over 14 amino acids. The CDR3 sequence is CASSPAQTGPEQYF. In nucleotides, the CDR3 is TGTGCCAGCAGTCCCGCCCAAACAGGGCCCGAGCAGTACTTC.

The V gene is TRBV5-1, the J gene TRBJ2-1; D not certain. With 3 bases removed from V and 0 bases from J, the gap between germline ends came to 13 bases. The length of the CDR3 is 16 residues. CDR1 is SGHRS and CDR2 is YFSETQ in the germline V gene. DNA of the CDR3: TGCGCCAGCAGCTGGGAACACGATACCTCCTACAATGAGCAGTTCTTC. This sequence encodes CASSWEHDTSYNEQFF. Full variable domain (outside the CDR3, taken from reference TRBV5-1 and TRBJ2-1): KAGVTQTPRYLIKTRGQQVTLSCSPISGHRSVSWYQQTPGQGLQFLFEYFSETQRNKGNFPGRFSGRQFSNSRSEMNVSTLELGDSALYLCASSWEHDTSYNEQFFGPGTRLTVL.

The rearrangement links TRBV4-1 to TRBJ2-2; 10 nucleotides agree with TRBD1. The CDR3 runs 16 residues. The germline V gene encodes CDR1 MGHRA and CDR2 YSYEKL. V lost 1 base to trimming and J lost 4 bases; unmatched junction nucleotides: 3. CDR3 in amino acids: CASSQGTGGSTGELFF. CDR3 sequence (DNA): TGCGCCAGCAGCCAAGGGACAGGGGGGAGCACCGGGGAGCTGTTTTTT.

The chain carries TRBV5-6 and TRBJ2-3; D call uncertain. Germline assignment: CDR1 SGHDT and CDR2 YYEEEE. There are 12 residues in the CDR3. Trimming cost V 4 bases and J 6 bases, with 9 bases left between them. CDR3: CASSTEMDTQYF. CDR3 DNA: TGTGCCAGCAGCACCGAGATGGATACGCAGTATTTT.

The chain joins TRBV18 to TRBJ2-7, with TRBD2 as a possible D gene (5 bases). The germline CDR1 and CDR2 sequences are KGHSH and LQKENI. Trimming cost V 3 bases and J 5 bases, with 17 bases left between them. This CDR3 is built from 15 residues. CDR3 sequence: CASSPGRYLGDEQYF. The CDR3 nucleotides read TGTGCCAGCTCACCTGGACGTTACCTCGGGGACGAGCAGTACTTC.

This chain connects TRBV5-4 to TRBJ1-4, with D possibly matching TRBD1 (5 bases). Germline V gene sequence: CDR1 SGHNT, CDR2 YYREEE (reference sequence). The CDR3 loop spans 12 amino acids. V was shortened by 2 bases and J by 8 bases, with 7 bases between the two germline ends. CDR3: CASSFNREKLFF. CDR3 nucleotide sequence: TGTGCCAGCAGCTTCAACAGGGAAAAACTGTTTTTT.

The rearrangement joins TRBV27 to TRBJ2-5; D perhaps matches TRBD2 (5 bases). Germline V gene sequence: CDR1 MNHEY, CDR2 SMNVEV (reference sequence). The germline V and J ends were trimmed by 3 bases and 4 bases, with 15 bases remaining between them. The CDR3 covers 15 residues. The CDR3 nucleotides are TGTGCCAGCAGTTTTGGGATCCAGGCGGGAGAGACCCAGTACTTC. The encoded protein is CASSFGIQAGETQYF.

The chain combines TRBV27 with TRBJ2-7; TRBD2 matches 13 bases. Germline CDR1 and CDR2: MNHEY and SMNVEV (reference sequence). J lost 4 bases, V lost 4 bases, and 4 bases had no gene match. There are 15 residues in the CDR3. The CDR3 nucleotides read TGTGCCAGCAGTTACGGGACTAGCGGGACTTACGAGCAGTACTTC. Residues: CASSYGTSGTYEQYF.

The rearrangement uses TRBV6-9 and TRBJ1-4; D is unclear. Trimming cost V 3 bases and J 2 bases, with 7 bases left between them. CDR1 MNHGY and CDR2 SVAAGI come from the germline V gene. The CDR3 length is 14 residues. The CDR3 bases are TGTGCCAGCAGTTACTCCGGGACTAATGAAAAACTGTTTTTT. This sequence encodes CASSYSGTNEKLFF.

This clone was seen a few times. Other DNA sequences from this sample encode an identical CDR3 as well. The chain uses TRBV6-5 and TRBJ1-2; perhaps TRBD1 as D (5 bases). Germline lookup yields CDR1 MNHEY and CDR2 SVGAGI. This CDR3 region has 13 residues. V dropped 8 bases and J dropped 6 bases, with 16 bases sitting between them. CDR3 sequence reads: CASAEGSVDGYTF. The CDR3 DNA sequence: TGTGCCAGCGCGGAGGGGTCGGTGGATGGCTACACCTTC.

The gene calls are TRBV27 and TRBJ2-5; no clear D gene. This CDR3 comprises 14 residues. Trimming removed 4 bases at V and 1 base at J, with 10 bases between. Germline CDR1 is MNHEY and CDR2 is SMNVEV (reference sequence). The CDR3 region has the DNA TGTGCCAGCAGTTATTTGGGCGGCCAAGAGACCCAGTACTTC. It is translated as CASSYLGGQETQYF.

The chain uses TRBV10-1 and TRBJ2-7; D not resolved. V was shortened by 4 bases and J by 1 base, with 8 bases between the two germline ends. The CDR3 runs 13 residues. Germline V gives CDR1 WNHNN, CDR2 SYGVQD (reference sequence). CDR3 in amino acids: CASSAGTSYEQYF. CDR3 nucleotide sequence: TGCGCCAGCAGTGCAGGTACATCCTACGAGCAGTACTTC.

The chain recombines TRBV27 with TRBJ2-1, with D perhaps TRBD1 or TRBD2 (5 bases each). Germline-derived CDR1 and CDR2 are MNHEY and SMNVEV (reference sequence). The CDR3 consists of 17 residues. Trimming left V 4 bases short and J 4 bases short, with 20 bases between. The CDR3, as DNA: TGTGCCAGCAGTTCCTCCGGACTTGGACACTTTTACAATGAGCAGTTCTTC. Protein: CASSSSGLGHFYNEQFF.